This TCR beta chain was identified during a study of blood T cell repertoires in COVID-19. Study as a whole: There were acute and convalescent COVID-19 samples, and they came from the United States, Italy and Spain. The analysed material was cDNA or gDNA that came from T cells, B-cell-depleted T cells, or PBMCs.

The V end was cut by 1 base, the J end by 5 bases, with 11 bases between. Germline V CDR1 and CDR2: LGHNA, YSLEER. The CDR3 is made up of 14 amino acids. Source study methods: Reference gene primers were amplified, and this amplification served to estimate nucleated cell counts. Clones were read by immunoSEQ multiplex PCR, and TCRdb kept only the in-frame ones, dropping some. D and trimming were read from the DNA, whereas the V and J calls and clone size are those reported in that table. Among around 300,000 clones listed, 86% were seen once. The source material was peripheral blood. The receptor comes from a woman in her twenties or thirties with active or convalescent COVID-19. The V call is TRBV4-3, the J call TRBJ1-2; tentatively, D is TRBD1 (6 bases). This CDR3 is CASSQGTATYGYTF. CDR3 bases: TGCGCCAGCAGCCAAGGGACAGCCACTTATGGCTACACCTTC.